Listed below are T cell receptor beta chains from one sample, sequenced in a study of vaccination and CD4 T cells after COVID-19. TCRdb analysed the PCR reads with MiXCR anew, one entry per CDR3 protein. The sample shows 25,000 to 30,000 distinct CDR3 sequences, about two thirds of them seen only once. These receptors lack a known antigen. The input for sequencing was CD4+ T cells from blood, cultured in vitro, taken after SARS-CoV-2 vaccination. The receptors come from a human donor who received a COVID-19 vaccine. Each CDR3 is given without its conserved first and last residue.

J gene	V gene	CDR3 protein
TRBJ1-4	TRBV6-1	ASSLSGGWGEKLF
TRBJ2-3	TRBV20-1	SARGAPRGRTDTQY
TRBJ1-6	TRBV30	AWSSQGAWNSPLH
TRBJ2-5	TRBV20-1	SAEMTSGGSEETQY
TRBJ2-2	TRBV20-1	SARDGGGELF
TRBJ2-3	TRBV10-1	ASSESMASSGTDTQY
TRBJ2-5	TRBV15	ATSRDNPGVRETQY
TRBJ2-1	TRBV19	ASSLGLAGGVNEQF
TRBJ1-5	TRBV30	AWSSEGRQPQH
TRBJ2-2	TRBV5-4	ASSSGQGAPGELF
TRBJ1-3	TRBV2	ASSPGNTIY
TRBJ1-5	TRBV6-1	ASSTPEGNQPQH
TRBJ2-3	TRBV27	ASSLAGTDTQY
TRBJ1-1	TRBV5-3	ASSLEAGVNTEAF
TRBJ2-5	TRBV6-5	ASSYSPRGETQY
TRBJ1-5	TRBV6-1	ASSAGTHQPQH
TRBJ1-2	TRBV15	ATSRTGGDGYT
TRBJ2-3	TRBV7-2	ASSPQRGVTQY
TRBJ2-3	TRBV19	ASSSGGRTTDTQY
TRBJ1-5	TRBV30	ASQGFGNQPQH
TRBJ2-3	TRBV7-5	ISVSEALHKLFGASTDTQY
TRBJ1-6	TRBV5-8	ASSLAGRSPLH
TRBJ1-1	TRBV6-5	ASSYSWGQGVTEAF
TRBJ1-6	TRBV6-1	ASRRTGANSPLH
TRBJ1-2	TRBV6-1	ASSAYGTGYGYT
TRBJ1-1	TRBV28	ASSLARAILRTEAF